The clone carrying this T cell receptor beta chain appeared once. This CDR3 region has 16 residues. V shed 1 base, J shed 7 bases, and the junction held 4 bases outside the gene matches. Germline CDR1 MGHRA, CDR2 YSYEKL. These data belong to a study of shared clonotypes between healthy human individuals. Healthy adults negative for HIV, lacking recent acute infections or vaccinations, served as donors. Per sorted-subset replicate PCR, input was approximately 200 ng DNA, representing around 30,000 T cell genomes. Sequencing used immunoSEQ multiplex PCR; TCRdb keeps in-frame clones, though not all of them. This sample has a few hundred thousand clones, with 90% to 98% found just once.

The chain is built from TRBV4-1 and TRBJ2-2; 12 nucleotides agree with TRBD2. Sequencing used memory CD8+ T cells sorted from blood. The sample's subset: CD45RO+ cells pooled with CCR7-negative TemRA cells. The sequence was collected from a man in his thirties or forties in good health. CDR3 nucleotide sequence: TGCGCCAGCAGCCAAGTACTAGCGGGAGGACACGGGGAGCTGTTTTTT. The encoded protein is CASSQVLAGGHGELFF.